This T cell receptor beta chain was recovered during a study of cytomegalovirus exposure and HLA in healthy donors (TCRdb year 2017). Looking at the study overall: An earlier analysis of some 600 of the donors reported over 250 Gb of sequence data and some 110 million unique TCR beta sequences obtained from roughly 170 million T cells. All discovery cohort repertoires had been generated using a single sequencing platform. HLA typing covered class I and class II loci at four-digit resolution. The T cell repertoires of 666 subjects were profiled by immunosequencing and related to cytomegalovirus serostatus. Donor age, sex, ethnicity and CMV serostatus were collected together with the repertoire data. In a later genetic analysis, genome-wide SNP genotypes for about three fifths of the roughly 670 donors were used, and that subset was treated as a discovery cohort. The study aimed to test whether signatures of past pathogen exposure could be identified by cataloging public T cell receptors. In addition to the first cohort of roughly 700 subjects, a separate validation cohort of around 110 different subjects was used. The number of donors typed differed by locus, with about 629-640 for A, B, C, DRB1 and DQB1, 522 for DQA1, over 600 for DPA1, and some 440 for DPB1. To predict cytomegalovirus infection status, the study combined high-throughput TCR immunosequencing, statistical association of individual TCRs with disease status, and machine learning. Roughly 5 DR-DQ haplotypes were handled as single units for association and clustering because linkage in the cohort was strong. The genetic ancestry cluster associated with self-reported Caucasian donors included roughly 84% of the approximately 430 genotyped donors. In a later analysis, previously published TCR beta repertoires from 550 to 750 donors were re-analyzed and high-resolution HLA genotyping was added so that TCR occurrence patterns could be studied. The later analysis used no new phenotypic data to find candidate immune exposures, relying instead on TCR beta sequences and their occurrence across donors. Among 300 to 450 genotyped donors of the cohort, an average of approximately 240,000 unique TCR beta nucleotide sequences were sequenced per donor, roughly 20% of them non-productive. An early release covering more than 500 HLA-typed donors comprised 250 to 350 gigabases of sequencing data and about 90 million unique TCR sequences. An earlier analysis of some 500 of the donors applied high-throughput TCR beta sequencing to assess whether each TCR beta V gene segment acted as functional or pseudogenic.

With regard to this clone: Its cognate antigen has yet to be identified. Base quality data are lacking; no much larger clone is found one base away.

Paper-wide results and their limitations: V-gene and J-gene trimming of TCR beta chains was associated with a missense DCLRE1C variant in a later genetic analysis, and the association was replicated in an independent cohort. HLA typing was unavailable for some donors at each locus, so association tests used only the typed subset. Immune exposure information for the cohort was limited to CMV serostatus. The 87-base-pair reads could not distinguish some IMGT-functional V segments, including TRBV6-2 and TRBV6-3, so those segments were excluded. An earlier analysis of approximately 570 of the donors showed that most TCR beta V segments appeared in productive rearrangements either about 87% or about 30% of the time, which broadly matched IMGT annotations. While some public TCRs were present in many individuals, most TCR sequences turned up only very rarely across donors. A further reported finding was that TCR beta sequences accurately predicted the HLA-A and HLA-B alleles for most subjects in the first cohort. The authors suggested that the approach could potentially be extended to other disease states and immunological phenotypes. When HLA alleles, especially DR and DQ, strongly co-occurred, TCR associations were difficult to assign to individual alleles. A later analysis found that TCR association rates varied across HLA loci, with DRB1 alleles showing the most associated TCRs and HLA-C alleles the fewest. A later analysis reported that several top co-occurrence clusters appeared linked to parvovirus B19, influenza, CMV and Epstein-Barr virus. Only TCR beta chains were sequenced in this cohort, and the absence of alpha or paired-chain data limited detectable features. In a later genetic analysis, fewer N-insertions in productive TCRs were reported among donors in an Asian-associated ancestry cluster than the roughly 640-donor mean. Sequencing depth was assumed to be roughly uniform across donors in the presence/absence analyses, though that assumption may not hold. Compared with equally common non-associated chains, HLA-associated TCR beta chains in a later analysis were more clonally expanded and had lower generation probabilities. The earlier analysis of approximately 540 of the donors excluded over 15 rarely observed V segments, including chromosome 9 orphons, because counts were too low. A total of 150 to 200 TCR beta chains were listed by the study as associated with cytomegalovirus. Linkage disequilibrium might explain the correlated functional status among segregating V segments, but an unknown experimental factor could not be excluded. The sequencing pipeline was judged likely to have produced a cluster of highly shared sequence variants as a technical artifact. Three of the identified cytomegalovirus-associated TCR beta chains were confirmed in vitro to be specific for cytomegalovirus antigens. Cytomegalovirus status was reported to be diagnosed by the classifier with high specificity and sensitivity in both the original and validation cohorts. Specific HLA alleles were associated with 15,000 to 20,000 TCR beta sequences at a false discovery rate of 0.05 in a later analysis. In a later analysis, most CMV-associated TCR beta chains were found to appear HLA-restricted, with HLA associations seemingly driven largely by CMV exposure.

In total, approximately 700 healthy bone marrow donors made up the cohort. All cohort members were sampled while nominally healthy, although unrecorded immune exposures were likely present. The donor tested CMV seropositive, placing the donor among the 290 or so seropositive members of the cohort. A peripheral blood sample was provided by each donor, and peripheral blood mononuclear cells were used for TCR beta sequencing. Genomic DNA was extracted from the blood cell samples with the Qiagen DNeasy Blood Extraction Kit. The germline V gene gives CDR1 as KGHSH and CDR2 as LQKENI. V is trimmed back by 6 bases and J by 1 base, and the junction contains 5 bases that no gene match accounts for. The CDR3 runs 15 residues from the cysteine to the phenylalanine. Only the CDR3 DNA is retained, 45 bases long and in frame from the first base. The library was obtained by the immunoSEQ multiplex PCR assay. A mixture of 60 forward primers for TCR Vbeta segments and 13 reverse primers for TCR Jbeta segments was used in the multiplex PCR. The CDR3 region of rearranged TCR beta genes was amplified from genomic DNA with a multiplex PCR assay. Amplified TCR beta libraries were sequenced as 87-base-pair reads on the Illumina HiSeq System. The authors' pipeline ran thus. Across the 666 repertoires, a later analysis counted approximately 83 million unique TCR beta chains, roughly 11 million of which were shared by at least two donors. Raw reads were error-corrected and collapsed into unique sequences by a nearest-neighbor algorithm in which closely related sequences were merged to remove PCR and sequencing errors. To assign V, D and J gene segments, CDR3 sequences were aligned to IMGT reference sequences. Each retained sequence needed at least a six-nucleotide match to both a V gene segment and a J gene segment. Rearrangements were called productive when the CDR3 lacked stop codons and stayed in frame with V and J; all others were non-productive. Following IMGT convention, CDR3 was defined as the stretch from the second conserved V-encoded cysteine to the conserved J-encoded phenylalanine. Sequences without an unambiguous match to a single V gene segment were excluded from the earlier analysis of a few hundred of the donors. An earlier analysis of 450 to 650 of the donors called V segments functional above 56.7% productive rearrangements and segregating when the between-donor standard deviation exceeded 5%. To diagnose cytomegalovirus status from the catalog of TCR beta chain sequences, a statistical classification framework was built. In a later analysis, V and J genes were assigned by comparing TCR nucleotide sequences against IMGT/GENE-DB human TR gene sequences. A later analysis assigned CDR3 sequences and most-parsimonious VDJ recombination scenarios with the TCRdist pipeline. In a later analysis, each TCR beta chain was defined by its CDR3 amino acid sequence together with its V-gene family, and reads lacking a unique V-gene family were excluded. As a way to deal with suspected cross-contamination and a sequencing artifact, a later analysis dropped 450 to 600 nucleotide sequences that were highly shared and had low generation probability. A later analysis calculated a clonal expansion index for each public chain from normalized within-repertoire ranks of inferred template counts. In a later analysis, generation probabilities were computed with a VDJ recombination model fitted to out-of-frame rearrangements, and the resulting probabilities were checked against IGoR. Hypergeometric tests were used in a later analysis to score TCR-TCR, TCR-HLA and TCR-CMV co-occurrence, with a repertoire-size bias correction applied to the TCR pairs. False discovery rates were estimated in a later analysis by permuting HLA or CMV assignments 20 times. In a later analysis, co-occurring TCRs were grouped using DBSCAN, with TCRdist sequence similarity added in when clustering inside HLA-allele-positive subsets. Repertoires with fewer than 30,000 or more than 120,000 public chains were left out of co-occurrence clustering, as were about five repertoires with anomalous nucleotide sharing. TCRdb obtained this table from immuneACCESS and retained in-frame rearrangements with V and J assigned. These tables miss some clones; where compared with another copy, unresolved V genes account for less than half of the shortfall, and the remainder is unexplained. V and J calls and clone size are those listed in that table; D and trimming were worked out from the DNA. The sample table shows approximately 190,000 clones, and more than 80% are seen once. The leading ten clones occupy roughly 2.8% of the sample.

This sequence was found in a woman between 50 and 59 years old in good health and CMV-seropositive. The sequence links TRBV18 to TRBJ2-2; a stretch of 7 junction bases matches TRBD1. Sequencing was performed on PBMCs. The CDR3 is CASSQRQGNTGELFF. The bases are TGTGCCAGCTCGCAGCGACAGGGGAACACCGGGGAGCTGTTTTTT.